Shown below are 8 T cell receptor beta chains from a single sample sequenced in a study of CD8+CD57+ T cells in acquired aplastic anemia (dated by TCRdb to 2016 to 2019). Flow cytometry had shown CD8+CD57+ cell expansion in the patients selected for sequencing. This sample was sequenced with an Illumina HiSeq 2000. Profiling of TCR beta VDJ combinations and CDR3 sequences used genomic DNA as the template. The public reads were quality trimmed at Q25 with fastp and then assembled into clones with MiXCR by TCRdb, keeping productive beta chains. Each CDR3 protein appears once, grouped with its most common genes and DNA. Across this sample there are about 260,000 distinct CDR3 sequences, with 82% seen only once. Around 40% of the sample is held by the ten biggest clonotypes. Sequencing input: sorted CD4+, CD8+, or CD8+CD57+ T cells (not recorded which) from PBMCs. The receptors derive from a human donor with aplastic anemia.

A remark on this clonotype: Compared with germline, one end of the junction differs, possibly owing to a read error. The CDR3: CASSLARGTKDTQYF. CDR3 in DNA: TGTGCCAGCAGTTTAGCCCGCGGGACAAAAGATACCCAGTACTTC. J is TRBJ2-5 and V is TRBV19; D may match TRBD1 or TRBD2 (6 bases each). This CDR3 has 15 amino acids. Germline CDR1 and CDR2: LNHDA and SQIVND (reference sequence).

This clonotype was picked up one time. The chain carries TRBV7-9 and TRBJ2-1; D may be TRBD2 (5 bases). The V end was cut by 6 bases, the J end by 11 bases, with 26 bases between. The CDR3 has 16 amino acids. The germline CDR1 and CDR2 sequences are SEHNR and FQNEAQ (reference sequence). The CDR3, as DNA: TGTGCCAGCAGTTTACAAAGAAGCGGCGGCAAAGATAAGCAGTTCTTC. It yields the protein CASSLQRSGGKDKQFF.

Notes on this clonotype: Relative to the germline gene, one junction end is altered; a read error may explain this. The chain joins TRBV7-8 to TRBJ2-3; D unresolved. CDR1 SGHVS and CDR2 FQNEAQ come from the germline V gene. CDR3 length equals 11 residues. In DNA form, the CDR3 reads TGTGCCAGCAGCTTATCGGAAACGCACTATTTT. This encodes CASSLSETHYF.

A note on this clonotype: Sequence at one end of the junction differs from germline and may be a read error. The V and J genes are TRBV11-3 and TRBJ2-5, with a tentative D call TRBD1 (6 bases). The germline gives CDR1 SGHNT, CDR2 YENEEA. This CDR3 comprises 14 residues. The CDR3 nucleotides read TGTGCCACCAGCAGGGGCTTGACCCAAGAGACCCAGTACTTC. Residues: CATSRGLTQETQYF.

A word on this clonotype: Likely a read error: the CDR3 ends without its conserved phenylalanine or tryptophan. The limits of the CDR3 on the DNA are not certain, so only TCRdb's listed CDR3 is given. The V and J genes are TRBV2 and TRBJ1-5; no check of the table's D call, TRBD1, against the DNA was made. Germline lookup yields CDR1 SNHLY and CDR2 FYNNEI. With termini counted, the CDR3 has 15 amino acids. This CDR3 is CASGDGGTRTQHFRL.

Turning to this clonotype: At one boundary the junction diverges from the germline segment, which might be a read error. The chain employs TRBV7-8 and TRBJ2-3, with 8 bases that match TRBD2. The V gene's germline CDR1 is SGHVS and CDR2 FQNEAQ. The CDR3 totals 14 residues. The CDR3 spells CARRWGGGRTDTQF. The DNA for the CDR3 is TGTGCCCGCAGATGGGGCGGGGGGCGCACAGATACGCAGTTT.

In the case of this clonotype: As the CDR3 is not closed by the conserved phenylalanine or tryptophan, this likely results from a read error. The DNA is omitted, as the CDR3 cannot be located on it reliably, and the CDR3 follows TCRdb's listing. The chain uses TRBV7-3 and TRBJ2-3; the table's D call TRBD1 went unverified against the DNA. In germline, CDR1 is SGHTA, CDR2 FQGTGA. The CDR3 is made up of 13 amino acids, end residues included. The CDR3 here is CASSSSGTWGQTQ.

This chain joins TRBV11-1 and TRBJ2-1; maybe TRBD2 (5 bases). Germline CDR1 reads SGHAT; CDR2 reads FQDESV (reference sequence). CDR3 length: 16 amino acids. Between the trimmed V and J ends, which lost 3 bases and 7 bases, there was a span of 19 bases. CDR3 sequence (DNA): TGTGCCAGCAGCTTTCAAAGAAGCGGCGGGCAAAATGAGCAGTTCTTC. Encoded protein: CASSFQRSGGQNEQFF.